The clone carrying this TCR beta chain was counted between two and nine times. The target antigen is unknown. This sample is part of a study of cytomegalovirus exposure and HLA in healthy donors. Study summary: There were 65 million to 85 million unique TCRs (from HLA-typed donors) in an early data release.

Study-wide results and caveats: Altogether, about 160 TCR beta chains were recorded as cytomegalovirus-associated. The HLA-A and HLA-B alleles of most subjects were reportedly predicted accurately from TCR beta sequences. Apparent HLA restriction characterized most CMV-associated TCR beta chains in a later analysis.

This CDR3 spans 14 amino acids. J gave up 4 bases and V 7 bases, and 8 bases lay outside the gene matches. CDR1 and CDR2 (germline): SGHRS, YFSETQ. A multiplex PCR was run with 60 Vbeta primers and 13 Jbeta primers. Profiled with immunoSEQ multiplex PCR; TCRdb holds only in-frame clones, not every one. This sample has approximately 150,000 clones, with around 84% found just once. The rearrangement links TRBV5-1 to TRBJ2-1; 7 nucleotides match TRBD1. The receptor was isolated from a boy aged 2 to 10 in good health and CMV-seronegative. The sample taken for sequencing was PBMCs. The CDR3 reads CASRRTGEYNEQFF. As DNA, the CDR3 is TGCGCCAGCCGGCGGACAGGCGAGTACAATGAGCAGTTCTTC.